The clone carrying this TCR beta chain was counted between two and nine times. No antigen is known for it. cDNA molecules, individually, were tagged with unique molecular identifiers. TCRdb called the 5' RACE reads again in MiXCR, with one record for every CDR3 protein. The top ten hold roughly 4.7% of the sample, which has some 63,000 distinct CDR3 sequences, approximately 13% seen once. The sample originates from a study of early T cells in non-severe SARS-CoV-2 infection. Study-wide background: Chains stayed unpaired after sequencing of bulk RNA from unsorted whole blood. General study points: The matching step, a VDJdb search, favored anti-spike CD8 responses and missed private and CD4 specificities.

The material sequenced was whole blood. The sequence came from an adult who was a healthcare worker with PCR-confirmed SARS-CoV-2 infection or an uninfected control (not recorded which).

In DNA form, the CDR3 reads TGTGCCAGCAGCCTTGAGGGGAGGGCTAATGAAAAACTGTTTTTT. It specifies CASSLEGRANEKLFF. This chain uses TRBV7-9 with TRBJ1-4; tentative D call: TRBD1 (5 bases). Germline V CDR1 and CDR2: SEHNR, FQNEAQ (reference sequence). The ends were cut back, 5 bases at V and 3 bases at J, with 13 bases in the middle. This CDR3 comprises 15 residues.